This entry lists 13 T cell receptor beta chains sequenced from one sample in a study of blood T cell repertoires in COVID-19 (dated by TCRdb to 2020 to 2021). The library was generated by the immunoSEQ multiplex PCR assay. TCRdb provides this immuneACCESS table in a form limited to in-frame rearrangements. Some clones are lacking; in checked studies, under half of them reflect an unresolved V gene, and why the rest are absent is not known. The sample table records 250,000 or so clones; about 83% of these occur just once. The leading ten clones occupy over 2% of the sample. The sequenced sample consisted of PBMCs or T cells enriched from blood (not recorded which). Source of these receptors: a woman between 45 and 60 years old who had recovered from COVID-19.

The V gene is TRBV4-3, the J gene TRBJ1-1; no clear D. V lost 1 base, J lost 6 bases, and 18 bases lay in between. Germline loops: CDR1 LGHNA, CDR2 YSLEER. The CDR3 spans 16 residues. For the CDR3, the DNA is TGCGCCAGCAGCCAAGGCGAGGGCCGGTGGGGTGCTGAAGCTTTCTTT. It encodes CASSQGEGRWGAEAFF.

This clone was observed a single time. The rearrangement uses TRBV21-1 and TRBJ2-7; the tabulated D call, TRBD1, remains unverified against the DNA. TRBV21-1 is a recognized pseudogene. The CDR3 length is 14 residues. The CDR3 coding sequence is TGTGCCAGCAGGCCGGGACATTCGTTCTACGAGCAGTACTTC. Residues: CASRPGHSFYEQYF.

This clone was found once. V usage is TRBV11-2 and J usage is TRBJ1-6, with D maybe TRBD1 (6 bases). This CDR3 is built from 17 residues. Deletions cut 1 base from V and 7 bases from J, with 17 bases between. Germline assignment: CDR1 SGHAT and CDR2 FQNNGV. The CDR3, as DNA: TGTGCCAGCAGCTTAGGGGGGAGAGGCAGGGGAAATTCACCCCTCCACTTT. Translating gives CASSLGGRGRGNSPLHF.

CDR3 sequence (DNA): TGTGCCAGCAGCACAGAGGCTAGCGGAAACTACGAGCAGTACTTC. Encoded protein: CASSTEASGNYEQYF. The gene calls are TRBV5-4 and TRBJ2-7; 7 bases match TRBD2. The CDR3 length is 15 residues. The germline V gene has CDR1 SGHNT and CDR2 YYREEE (reference sequence). V lost 4 bases and J lost 3; bases outside the gene matches: 10.

V usage is TRBV4-1 and J usage is TRBJ1-5; D perhaps matches TRBD1 (5 bases). The germline V and J ends were trimmed by 1 base and 3 bases, with 13 bases remaining between them. This CDR3 is 16 amino acids long. Germline-derived CDR1 and CDR2 are MGHRA and YSYEKL. The CDR3 DNA reads TGCGCCAGCAGCCAAGGCAGGGACTATAACAATCAGCCCCAGCATTTT. This gives the protein CASSQGRDYNNQPQHF.

This rearrangement joins TRBV14 to TRBJ2-1; 7 nucleotides match TRBD1. V was clipped by 4 bases and J by 10 bases; unmatched bases: 7. CDR3 length: 13 residues. Germline loops: CDR1 SGHDN, CDR2 FVKESK. CDR3 bases: TGTGCCAGCAGCCCCCGCCGGGACAGCGAGCAGTTCTTC. The encoded protein is CASSPRRDSEQFF.

This rearrangement joins TRBV7-9 to TRBJ1-1; D is unresolved. V was shortened by 6 bases and J by 9 bases, with 14 bases between the two germline ends. Germline V gene lookup returns CDR1 SEHNR and CDR2 FQNEAQ (reference sequence). The CDR3 spans 12 residues. As DNA, the CDR3 is TGTGCCAGCAGTTTCCCGACAATTCAAGCTTTCTTT. It specifies CASSFPTIQAFF.

The rearrangement uses TRBV19 and TRBJ1-6, with 7 bases aligning to TRBD1. The V segment lost 4 bases and the J segment 13 bases; nucleotides outside the gene matches: 7. CDR1 and CDR2 (germline): LNHDA, SQIVND (reference sequence). This CDR3 is 13 amino acids long. CDR3 sequence: CASSKGQREPLHF. CDR3 nucleotide sequence: TGTGCCAGTAGTAAGGGACAGAGGGAGCCCCTCCACTTT.

CDR3 nucleotide sequence: TGTGCCAGCAGCTTATCAGGGGACCCTTTCAACTACGAGCAGTACTTC. Translation gives CASSLSGDPFNYEQYF. This chain connects TRBV7-2 to TRBJ2-7; possibly TRBD1 for D (6 bases). The CDR3 has 16 amino acids. Germline V gives CDR1 SGHTA, CDR2 FQGNSA. V lost 2 bases and J 3 bases, leaving 17 bases between the germline ends.

The rearrangement uses TRBV29-1 and TRBJ2-2, with a possible D match to TRBD1 (5 bases). CDR1 is SQVTM and CDR2 is ANQGSEA in the germline V gene. The V and J ends lost 4 bases and 4 bases respectively, with 10 bases between them. The CDR3 has 13 residues. In nucleotides, the CDR3 is TGCAGCGTTGGACAGCGAAGCACCGGGGAGCTGTTTTTT. It codes for CSVGQRSTGELFF.

The rearrangement joins TRBV7-2 to TRBJ1-4; 7 bases fit TRBD1. The CDR3 has 16 amino acids. With V trimmed by 3 bases and J by 8 bases, 12 bases remained unmatched. From germline, CDR1 is SGHTA and CDR2 FQGNSA. The CDR3 DNA reads as TGTGCCAGCAGCTTGGGAACAGGGGTTCTTGGGGAAAAACTGTTTTTT. It translates to CASSLGTGVLGEKLFF.

The V call is TRBV15, the J call TRBJ1-3, with 9 bases that match TRBD1. Germline CDR1 LNHNV, CDR2 YYDKDF (reference sequence). The CDR3 runs 14 residues. Trimming removed 3 bases from V and 4 bases from J; junction bases left unmatched: 1. CDR3 sequence (DNA): TGTGCCACCAGCAGGGACAGGGGAGGAAACACCATATATTTT. It yields the protein CATSRDRGGNTIYF.

The chain couples TRBV19 to TRBJ1-2, with 7 bases aligning to TRBD1. Germline lookup yields CDR1 LNHDA and CDR2 SQIVND (reference sequence). J gave up 7 bases and V 2 bases, and 16 bases lay outside the gene matches. This CDR3 contains 17 residues. The CDR3: CASSIPRGTQGVRGYTF. Written as DNA, the CDR3 is TGTGCCAGTAGTATACCCAGGGGGACACAGGGAGTACGTGGCTACACCTTC.